These 13 T cell receptor beta chains were all obtained from the same sample, sequenced in a study of cytomegalovirus exposure and HLA in healthy donors. The PCR employed 60 Vbeta primers together with 13 Jbeta primers. Clones were read by immunoSEQ multiplex PCR, and TCRdb kept only the in-frame ones, dropping some. The sample holds over 200,000 clones, approximately 82% seen once. The sample taken for sequencing was PBMCs. These receptors all stem from a woman between 40 and 55 years old in good health and CMV-seronegative.

The V call is TRBV28, the J call TRBJ2-3; 8 nucleotides line up with TRBD2. The V gene's germline CDR1 is MDHEN and CDR2 SYDVKM. There are 12 residues in the CDR3. J lost 14 bases, V lost 4 bases, and 8 bases had no gene match. The chain's CDR3 is CASSSAGVRLYF. The CDR3 DNA is TGTGCCAGCAGTTCAGCGGGGGTTCGGCTGTATTTT.

This clone was seen once. The chain combines TRBV28 with TRBJ1-2; no reliable D call. The V gene lost 6 bases and the J gene lost 2 bases, with 28 bases spanning the gap. Germline values: CDR1 MDHEN, CDR2 SYDVKM. The CDR3 extends over 19 amino acids. This CDR3 reads CASSRRPFNTGRTNYGYTF. CDR3 DNA sequence: TGTGCCAGCAGCCGGAGGCCCTTCAACACCGGACGGACGAACTATGGCTACACCTTC.

The J gene is TRBJ2-7, the V gene TRBV12-5; D remains ambiguous. The V gene lost 1 base and the J gene lost 1 base, with 11 bases spanning the gap. Germline values: CDR1 LGHNT, CDR2 FRNRAP. The CDR3 has 15 amino acids. The CDR3 sequence: CASGLATGTSYEQYF. For the CDR3, the DNA is TGTGCTAGTGGTTTGGCCACGGGTACGTCCTACGAGCAGTACTTC. The whole variable domain, remainder taken from reference TRBV12-5 and TRBJ2-7, is DARVTQTPRHKVTEMGQEVTMRCQPILGHNTVFWYRQTMMQGLELLAYFRNRAPLDDSGMPKDRFSAEMPDATLATLKIQPSEPRDSAVYFCASGLATGTSYEQYFGPGTRLTVT.

The chain employs TRBV28 and TRBJ1-1, with TRBD1 as a possible D gene (5 bases). The CDR3 runs 15 residues. V lost 10 bases and J 1 base, leaving 19 bases between the germline ends. Germline-derived CDR1 and CDR2 are MDHEN and SYDVKM. The CDR3 coding sequence is TGTGCCACCACCACGCCGACAGTCGAGAACACTGAAGCTTTCTTT. It specifies CATTTPTVENTEAFF.

J is TRBJ1-1 and V is TRBV5-1, with D possibly being TRBD1 (5 bases). CDR3 length equals 14 residues. The germline gives CDR1 SGHRS, CDR2 YFSETQ. V dropped 4 bases and J dropped 4 bases, with 14 bases sitting between them. The chain's CDR3 is CASSTGTMVTEAFF. Written as DNA, the CDR3 is TGCGCCAGCAGCACCGGGACTATGGTCACTGAAGCTTTCTTT.

The chain links TRBV7-9 to TRBJ2-5; D might be TRBD1 (5 bases). In germline, CDR1 is SEHNR, CDR2 FQNEAQ (reference sequence). Trimming stripped 2 bases from V and 1 base from J, with 14 bases between. This CDR3 comprises 16 residues. The chain's CDR3 is CASSLPPGRAQETQYF. CDR3 nucleotides: TGTGCCAGCAGCTTACCCCCCGGCAGGGCCCAAGAGACCCAGTACTTC.

The gene calls are TRBV5-1 and TRBJ2-7, with D possibly matching TRBD2 (5 bases). CDR1 SGHRS and CDR2 YFSETQ come from the germline V gene. The CDR3 extends over 17 amino acids. Trimming cost V 0 bases and J 0 bases, with 16 bases left between them. In DNA, the CDR3 is TGCGCCAGCAGCTTGGCCCCTGGGCAGGCGGGCTCCTACGAGCAGTACTTC. As protein: CASSLAPGQAGSYEQYF.

This rearrangement joins TRBV10-1 to TRBJ2-2; TRBD1 matches at 7 bases. Germline CDR1 WNHNN, CDR2 SYGVQD (reference sequence). This CDR3 is 15 amino acids long. V trimming: 6 bases; J trimming: 2 bases; junction bases outside the gene matches: 6. CDR3: CASSSRTGNTGELFF. In nucleotides, the CDR3 is TGCGCCAGCAGCTCTAGGACAGGAAACACCGGGGAGCTGTTTTTT.

This chain connects TRBV7-3 to TRBJ1-1; D not certain. This CDR3 region has 16 residues. CDR1 is SGHTA, CDR2 FQGTGA, per germline. V lost 5 bases, J lost 2 bases, and 18 bases lay in between. The CDR3 spells CASSPLSTTANTEAFF. Here the CDR3 DNA reads TGTGCCAGCAGCCCATTGTCCACCACAGCTAACACTGAAGCTTTCTTT. Combining the CDR3 with reference TRBV7-3 and TRBJ1-1 gives the whole variable domain GAGVSQTPSNKVTEKGKYVELRCDPISGHTALYWYRQSLGQGPEFLIYFQGTGAADDSGLPNDRFFAVRPEGSVSTLKIQRTERGDSAVYLCASSPLSTTANTEAFFGQGTRLTVV.

The chain links TRBV28 to TRBJ1-5; 8 positions match TRBD1. V gave up 5 bases and J gave up 5 bases; unmatched junction bases: 5. Germline CDR1 and CDR2: MDHEN and SYDVKM. This CDR3 contains 14 residues. The CDR3 spells CASSPQGEDQPQHF. CDR3 bases: TGTGCCAGCAGTCCACAGGGGGAAGATCAGCCCCAGCATTTT.

The V and J genes are TRBV7-9 and TRBJ2-5, with TRBD1 identical over 9 bases. Judging by the DNA end, TRBJ2-7 fits better; the J call may be wrong. Per germline, CDR1 SEHNR and CDR2 FQNEAQ (reference sequence). The CDR3 covers 15 residues. CDR3 nucleotides: TGTGCCAGCAGCTCCGGACAGGGGATAAACTACGAGCAGTACTTC. Protein sequence: CASSSGQGINYEQYF.

This clone was counted a single time. The chain combines TRBV9 with TRBJ2-5, with TRBD1 identical over 8 bases. The CDR3 consists of 15 residues. V shed 4 bases and J 5 bases; nucleotides not matched to a gene: 10. The germline V gene has CDR1 SGDLS and CDR2 YYNGEE. This CDR3 is CASSHRTGSGETQYF. CDR3 nucleotide sequence: TGTGCCAGCAGCCATAGGACAGGGTCAGGGGAGACCCAGTACTTC.

The V gene is TRBV27, the J gene TRBJ1-2; D not resolved. CDR1 is MNHEY and CDR2 is SMNVEV in the germline V gene (reference sequence). The CDR3 is made up of 13 amino acids. Trimming pared 5 bases from V and 4 bases from J, leaving 11 bases between. In DNA form, the CDR3 reads TGTGCCAGCAGTCCGTACAGTCTCTATGGCTACACCTTC. As protein: CASSPYSLYGYTF.